This TCR beta chain was captured in a study of T cell repertoires in cytomegalovirus infection. Study information: Recently identified HLA-C-restricted CMV epitopes were among the peptides used.

From the reads, TCRdb called clonotypes with MiXCR, one entry per CDR3 protein. The sample lists about 830,000 distinct CDR3 sequences, 30% to 35% occurring once. Of note for this clonotype: Its matching antigen is unknown.

V lost 5 bases, J lost 2 bases, and 16 bases lay in between. Germline V gene lookup returns CDR1 SEHNR and CDR2 FQNEAQ (reference sequence). CDR3 length: 16 amino acids. This TCR derives from a human donor in good health (CMV status not recorded). Some clones in this sample may be carry-over from other donors' samples. The V call is TRBV7-9, the J call TRBJ1-5; the D gene is possibly TRBD1 (5 bases). The starting material was cultured CD8+ T cells from PBMCs, obtained from culture after CMV antigen stimulation. The CDR3 nucleotides read TGTGCCAGCAGCAAGAGCGACAGTGGGGGCAATCAGCCCCAGCATTTT. Protein: CASSKSDSGGNQPQHF. Drawing the rest from reference TRBV7-9 and TRBJ1-5, the complete variable domain is DTGVSQNPRHKITKRGQNVTFRCDPISEHNRLYWYRQTLGQGPEFLTYFQNEAQLEKSRLLSDRFSAERPKGSFSTLEIQRTEQGDSAMYLCASSKSDSGGNQPQHFGDGTRLSIL.